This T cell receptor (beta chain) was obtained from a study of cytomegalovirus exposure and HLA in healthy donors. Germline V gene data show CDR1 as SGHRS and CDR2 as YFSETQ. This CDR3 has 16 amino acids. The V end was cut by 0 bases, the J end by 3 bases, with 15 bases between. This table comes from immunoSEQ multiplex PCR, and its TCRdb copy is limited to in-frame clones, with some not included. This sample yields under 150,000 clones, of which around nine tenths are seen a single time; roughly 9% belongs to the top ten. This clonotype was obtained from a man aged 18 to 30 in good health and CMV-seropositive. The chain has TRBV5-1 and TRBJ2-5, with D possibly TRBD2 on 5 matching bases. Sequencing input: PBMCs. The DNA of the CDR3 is TGCGCCAGCAGCTTGGATGCGACTCCGGGGAAAGAGACCCAGTACTTC. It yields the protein CASSLDATPGKETQYF.